This T cell receptor (beta chain) was profiled in a study of beta chain features in type 1 diabetes. J gave up 14 bases and V 6 bases, and 10 bases lay outside the gene matches. This CDR3 spans 12 amino acids. CDR1 is MDHEN and CDR2 is SYDVKM in the germline V gene. This clone was found a few times. cDNA synthesis used the whole RNA isolate, giving expressed TCRB sequences. Using immunoSEQ multiplex PCR, the repertoire was profiled, and TCRdb retains in-frame clones only, with some absent. Counted here are under 950,000 clones, around a sixth occurring once; the ten biggest clones make up about 0.02%.

This chain links TRBV28 with TRBJ2-1; 7 bases are a match to TRBD2. Sequencing used naive CD4+ T cells from blood. The receptor was derived from a woman under 30 in good health. CDR3 sequence (DNA): TGTGCCAGCAGCACGGAGCGGGAAGTGAAGTTCTTC. Protein product: CASSTEREVKFF.